The next 11 T cell receptor beta chains were all read from a single sample in a study of blood T cell repertoires in COVID-19. Only in-frame clones appear in the TCRdb table, and some are missing; sequencing was by immunoSEQ multiplex PCR. Of some 58,000 clones in the sample, about 77% were seen once. Sequencing was done on a sample of peripheral blood. All receptors derive from a human donor in a cohort sampled during active COVID-19.

This clone occurred once. This rearrangement joins TRBV11-2 to TRBJ1-2; a possible D gene is TRBD1 (5 bases). Germline assignment: CDR1 SGHAT and CDR2 FQNNGV. The CDR3 has 15 amino acids. Trimming took 5 bases from V and 4 from J, leaving 17 bases between them. Here the CDR3 DNA reads TGTGCCAGCAGCCCTACTGCAGGGTTAGCCTATGGCTACACCTTC. Encoded protein: CASSPTAGLAYGYTF.

This clone was counted once. The chain couples TRBV5-1 to TRBJ2-2, with a possible D match to TRBD1 (5 bases). Germline V gives CDR1 SGHRS, CDR2 YFSETQ. V was cut by 0 bases and J by 1 base, with 7 bases left in between. The CDR3 consists of 15 residues. This CDR3 is CASSLGRVNTGELFF. In DNA, the CDR3 is TGCGCCAGCAGCTTGGGCAGGGTGAACACCGGGGAGCTGTTTTTT.

This chain uses TRBV19 with TRBJ1-5; 8 nucleotides line up with TRBD1. The CDR3 is 18 amino acids. The germline CDR1 and CDR2 sequences are LNHDA and SQIVND (reference sequence). The V and J ends lost 5 bases and 0 bases, in that order; junction bases with no gene match: 12. The CDR3 spells CASSPPRQGYYSNQPQHF. The CDR3 bases are TGTGCCAGTAGTCCCCCGAGACAGGGGTATTATAGCAATCAGCCCCAGCATTTT.

This rearrangement joins TRBV25-1 to TRBJ1-1, with 9 bases identical to TRBD1. There are 13 residues in the CDR3. The germline V gene encodes CDR1 MGHDK and CDR2 SYGVNS. Trimming took 6 bases from V and 5 from J; bases not matched to a gene: 4. The CDR3 DNA reads as TGTGCCAGCAGGGGACAGGGTTGGACTGAAGCTTTCTTT. Protein product: CASRGQGWTEAFF. The variable domain in full, completed from reference TRBV25-1 and TRBJ1-1, reads EADIYQTPRYLVIGTGKKITLECSQTMGHDKMYWYQQDPGMELHLIHYSYGVNSTEKGDLSSESTVSRIRTEHFPLTLESARPSHTSQYLCASRGQGWTEAFFGQGTRLTVV.

The chain employs TRBV28 and TRBJ2-3, with 11 bases matching TRBD1. CDR1 MDHEN and CDR2 SYDVKM come from the germline V gene. After removal of 4 bases from V and 1 base from J, the junction contained 1 base not matched to a gene. The CDR3 is 15 amino acids. In DNA form, the CDR3 reads TGTGCCAGCAGTTCGGGACAGGGGGGCACAGATACGCAGTATTTT. Translation gives CASSSGQGGTDTQYF.

CDR3 in amino acids: CASSLTPGSYEQYF. In DNA, the CDR3 is TGTGCCAGCAGTTTAACGCCAGGGTCCTACGAGCAGTACTTC. V usage is TRBV27 and J usage is TRBJ2-7; TRBD1 might be the D (5 bases). The CDR3 is 14 residues long. The V gene's germline CDR1 is MNHEY and CDR2 SMNVEV (reference sequence). V was clipped by 2 bases and J by 1 base, with 9 bases between them.

The V and J genes are TRBV6-1 and TRBJ2-7, with a possible D match to TRBD2 (5 bases). V was cut by 2 bases and J by 0 bases, with 11 bases left in between. The CDR3 is 15 amino acids. The germline gives CDR1 MNHNS, CDR2 SASEGT. CDR3 in amino acids: CASSESGLASYEQYF. In DNA, the CDR3 is TGTGCCAGCAGTGAATCGGGGTTGGCCTCCTACGAGCAGTACTTC.

This rearrangement joins TRBV29-1 to TRBJ2-2; 10 bases match TRBD2. The germline gives CDR1 SQVTM, CDR2 ANQGSEA. This CDR3 spans 15 amino acids. V was clipped by 5 bases and J by 0 bases; unmatched bases: 3. The DNA for the CDR3 is TGCAGCGTTACGGGACTAGCGACGAACACCGGGGAGCTGTTTTTT. Residues: CSVTGLATNTGELFF.

The chain uses TRBV18 and TRBJ1-2; D perhaps matches TRBD1 (6 bases). Germline V gene sequence: CDR1 KGHSH, CDR2 LQKENI. This CDR3 is 15 amino acids long. V was pared by 3 bases and J by 6 bases, with 17 bases between. This CDR3 is CASSPPGNRADGYTF. In DNA form, the CDR3 reads TGTGCCAGCTCACCCCCAGGGAACAGGGCTGATGGCTACACCTTC.

This chain's CDR3 is CASSFNSQTSGANTGELFF. The CDR3 coding sequence is TGTGCCAGCAGTTTCAATTCCCAGACTAGCGGAGCGAACACCGGGGAGCTGTTTTTT. The chain combines TRBV28 with TRBJ2-2; 9 bases map to TRBD2. The CDR3 is made up of 19 amino acids. Germline V lookup: CDR1 MDHEN, CDR2 SYDVKM. The trim removed 3 bases at V and 0 bases at J, leaving 11 bases unmatched.

As DNA, the CDR3 is TGTGCCAGCAGTAAACAGACAGATGGCTACACCTTC. This translates into CASSKQTDGYTF. This chain connects TRBV28 to TRBJ1-2; the D gene is possibly TRBD1 (5 bases). Germline V gene lookup returns CDR1 MDHEN and CDR2 SYDVKM. The CDR3 covers 12 residues. V was shortened by 5 bases and J by 6 bases, with 10 bases between the two germline ends.